These 25 T cell receptor beta chains were sequenced from one sample in a study of T-cell reconstitution after alpha-beta-depleted transplantation in children. Preparation of the TCRbeta library was carried out with unique molecular identifiers. TCRdb re-derived calls from the PCR reads in MiXCR, one entry per CDR3 protein. Among about half a million distinct CDR3 sequences listed, about an eighth were seen once. The sequences come from PBMCs from the stem cell graft donor, collected from the stem cell graft. These TCRs come from a human donor who donated a stem cell graft to a child with combined immunodeficiency.

The chain combines TRBV6-6 with TRBJ1-2; maybe TRBD1 (5 bases). CDR3 size: 13 residues. Per the germline V gene, CDR1 is MNHNY and CDR2 is SVGAGI (reference sequence). The V and J ends lost 3 bases and 4 bases respectively, with 9 bases between them. CDR3 in amino acids: CASSYPGSYGYTF. For the CDR3, the DNA is TGTGCCAGCAGTTATCCAGGGAGCTATGGCTACACCTTC.

The chain couples TRBV3-1 to TRBJ2-7; 11 bases line up with TRBD2. The CDR3 totals 15 residues. After removal of 5 bases from V and 3 bases from J, the junction contained 6 bases not matched to a gene. Germline V gene data show CDR1 as LGHDT and CDR2 as YNNKEL (reference sequence). In DNA form, the CDR3 reads TGTGCCAGCAGCTTAGCGGGAGGGCCGGGCTACGAGCAGTACTTC. Its protein is CASSLAGGPGYEQYF.

This clonotype was counted ten times or more. The rearrangement links TRBV12-3 or TRBV12-4 to TRBJ2-1; 9 bases match TRBD1. The CDR3 is 15 residues long. Germline trimming cut 7 bases from V and 7 bases from J; bases unmatched to any gene: 11. The CDR3: CASTRLGTGRNEQFF. DNA for the CDR3: TGTGCCAGCACTCGTTTAGGGACAGGGAGGAATGAGCAGTTCTTC.

The genes are TRBV9 and TRBJ2-7, with 8 bases matching TRBD1. Trimming took 0 bases from V and 3 from J; bases not matched to a gene: 5. The CDR3 contains 15 residues. In germline, CDR1 is SGDLS, CDR2 YYNGEE. The CDR3 sequence is CASSVGGDRLYEQYF. The CDR3 DNA reads as TGTGCCAGCAGCGTAGGAGGGGACAGGCTCTACGAGCAGTACTTC.

CDR3 residues: CASSLRGGGYETQYF. Written as DNA, the CDR3 is TGTGCCAGCAGTCTGAGGGGCGGGGGGTATGAGACCCAGTACTTC. J is TRBJ2-5 and V is TRBV12-3 or TRBV12-4, with TRBD2 identical over 8 bases. This CDR3 region has 15 residues. V dropped 5 bases and J dropped 5; count of bases not matched to a gene: 10.

This clonotype was picked up a small number of times. This rearrangement joins TRBV9 to TRBJ2-1, with 8 positions matching TRBD2. The V and J ends lost 4 bases and 6 bases, in that order; junction bases with no gene match: 9. The germline V gene encodes CDR1 SGDLS and CDR2 YYNGEE. CDR3 length: 15 amino acids. CDR3 coding DNA: TGTGCCAGCAGCATCACGGGGGGGCTCTCCAATGAGCAGTTCTTC. Translating it yields CASSITGGLSNEQFF.

The V call is TRBV4-1, the J call TRBJ1-1; a possible D gene is TRBD1 (5 bases). The CDR3 is 13 residues long. CDR1 and CDR2 from the germline V gene are MGHRA and YSYEKL. V was pared by 1 base and J by 8 bases, with 11 bases between. The CDR3 DNA sequence: TGCGCCAGCAGCCAAGCTCCCGGGGGGGAAGCTTTCTTT. Its translation: CASSQAPGGEAFF.

In its sample, this clonotype was seen a few times. The J gene is TRBJ1-1, the V gene TRBV10-3; 9 nucleotides match TRBD1. This CDR3 has 15 residues. The V gene end was trimmed by 6 bases and the J gene end by 5 bases; junction bases not matched to a gene: 10. Germline V CDR1 and CDR2: ENHRY, SYGVKD. The CDR3 sequence is CAISQQGALRTEAFF. The CDR3, as DNA: TGTGCCATCAGCCAACAGGGGGCCCTTCGGACTGAAGCTTTCTTT.

This clonotype turned up a few times. The chain joins TRBV7-2 to TRBJ2-7; possibly TRBD2 for D (5 bases). Germline V lookup: CDR1 SGHTA, CDR2 FQGNSA. V lost 6 bases and J 3 bases, leaving 12 bases between the germline ends. The CDR3 is made up of 13 amino acids. Written as DNA, the CDR3 is TGTGCCAGCAGTAGGCAACGGGGCTACGAGCAGTACTTC. Its protein is CASSRQRGYEQYF.

This chain links TRBV3-1 with TRBJ2-2; 8 bases are a match to TRBD2. CDR3 size: 15 residues. V lost 1 base and J lost 6; bases outside the gene matches: 4. Germline V gene lookup returns CDR1 LGHDT and CDR2 YNNKEL (reference sequence). CDR3 sequence: CASSQGASGPGELFF. DNA for the CDR3: TGTGCCAGCAGCCAAGGTGCTAGCGGGCCCGGGGAGCTGTTTTTT. Looking up the rest from reference TRBV3-1 and TRBJ2-2 gives the full variable domain: DTAVSQTPKYLVTQMGNDKSIKCEQNLGHDTMYWYKQDSKKFLKIMFSYNNKELIINETVPNRFSPKSPDKAHLNLHINSLELGDSAVYFCASSQGASGPGELFFGEGSRLTVL.

The genes are TRBV9 and TRBJ2-7; D is possibly TRBD1 (5 bases). Trimming took 3 bases from V and 1 from J, leaving 8 bases between them. The CDR3 runs to 13 residues. Germline V CDR1 and CDR2: SGDLS, YYNGEE. The CDR3 nucleotides read TGTGCCAGCAGCGATGACAGATCCTACGAGCAGTACTTC. Translating gives CASSDDRSYEQYF.

The chain recombines TRBV7-2 with TRBJ1-1; D gene ambiguous. V lost 6 bases, J lost 2 bases, and 10 bases lay in between. The CDR3 sequence is 13 residues long. Germline V gene sequence: CDR1 SGHTA, CDR2 FQGNSA. The CDR3: CASSYVPNTEAFF. In DNA, the CDR3 is TGTGCCAGCAGTTATGTCCCAAACACTGAAGCTTTCTTT. Variable domain in full (rest from reference TRBV7-2 and TRBJ1-1): GAGVSQSPSNKVTEKGKDVELRCDPISGHTALYWYRQSLGQGLEFLIYFQGNSAPDKSGLPSDRFSAERTGGSVSTLTIQRTQQEDSAVYLCASSYVPNTEAFFGQGTRLTVV.

The V and J genes are TRBV5-1 and TRBJ2-1; 7 bases match TRBD2. The CDR3 runs to 14 residues. The V segment lost 1 base and the J segment 5 bases; nucleotides outside the gene matches: 3. Germline CDR1 and CDR2: SGHRS and YFSETQ. This chain's CDR3 is CASSLILANNEQFF. The CDR3 DNA sequence: TGCGCCAGCAGCTTGATACTAGCGAACAATGAGCAGTTCTTC. Full variable domain (remainder filled in from reference TRBV5-1 and TRBJ2-1): KAGVTQTPRYLIKTRGQQVTLSCSPISGHRSVSWYQQTPGQGLQFLFEYFSETQRNKGNFPGRFSGRQFSNSRSEMNVSTLELGDSALYLCASSLILANNEQFFGPGTRLTVL.

This chain connects TRBV10-3 to TRBJ2-7, with D possibly TRBD1 on 6 matching bases. The V and J ends lost 4 bases and 7 bases respectively, with 14 bases between them. Germline V gives CDR1 ENHRY, CDR2 SYGVKD. The CDR3 has 13 residues. The CDR3 reads CAISGWADREQYF. CDR3 nucleotides: TGTGCCATCAGTGGTTGGGCAGACAGGGAGCAGTACTTC.

There are many counts of this clonotype. This rearrangement joins TRBV12-3 or TRBV12-4 to TRBJ2-1; D is perhaps TRBD1 (5 bases). V was pared by 3 bases and J by 9 bases, with 12 bases between. This CDR3 has 13 residues. The chain's CDR3 is CASSLLLGREQFF. In nucleotides, the CDR3 is TGTGCCAGCAGTTTGCTTCTGGGGCGTGAGCAGTTCTTC.

This clonotype showed up just a few times. The rearrangement links TRBV5-1 to TRBJ2-1, with TRBD1 matching 7 bases. This CDR3 has 14 amino acids. The V gene end was trimmed by 1 base and the J gene end by 7 bases; junction bases not matched to a gene: 5. The germline CDR1 and CDR2 sequences are SGHRS and YFSETQ. CDR3 DNA: TGCGCCAGCAGCTTGAGACAGGGCCCAAATGAGCAGTTCTTC. It codes for CASSLRQGPNEQFF.

V is TRBV15 and J is TRBJ2-3; D may be TRBD1 (5 bases). The CDR3 has 14 amino acids. The V gene lost 3 bases and the J gene lost 1 base, with 8 bases spanning the gap. Per germline, CDR1 LNHNV and CDR2 YYDKDF (reference sequence). CDR3 sequence reads: CATSSLRGTDTQYF. The CDR3 DNA follows: TGTGCCACCAGCAGTCTCAGGGGCACAGATACGCAGTATTTT.

The genes are TRBV25-1 and TRBJ2-1; 13 bases match TRBD2. V lost 1 base, J lost 0 bases, and 9 bases stayed unmatched. The length of the CDR3 is 20 residues. The germline gives CDR1 MGHDK, CDR2 SYGVNS. The CDR3: CASSEFGGTSGTTSYNEQFF. The CDR3 DNA follows: TGTGCCAGCAGTGAATTTGGGGGGACTAGCGGGACTACCTCCTACAATGAGCAGTTCTTC.

This clonotype was recorded at least ten times. A read error may produce the germline difference seen at one junction end. The chain links TRBV25-1 to TRBJ2-3; D possibly corresponds to TRBD2 (6 bases). This CDR3 has 10 residues. Germline loops: CDR1 MGHDK, CDR2 SYGVNS. The CDR3 protein is CATNFVTRSF. CDR3 bases: TGTGCCACCAACTTTGTGACTAGAAGTTTT.

This clonotype was seen ten or more times. V is TRBV11-2 and J is TRBJ1-1; no reliable D call. The germline gives CDR1 SGHAT, CDR2 FQNNGV. Between the trimmed V and J ends, which lost 2 bases and 7 bases, there was a span of 5 bases. CDR3 length: 11 amino acids. The CDR3 loop is CASSLRLEAFF. In DNA, the CDR3 is TGTGCCAGCAGCTTACGCCTTGAAGCTTTCTTT.

V is TRBV12-3 or TRBV12-4 and J is TRBJ2-5; 10 nucleotides match TRBD2. The CDR3 runs 19 residues. Germline trimming cut 3 bases from V and 4 bases from J; bases unmatched to any gene: 17. The CDR3 coding sequence is TGTGCCAGCAGTTTGGATGGACCCGCTAGCGGGGGACGCCTAGAGACCCAGTACTTC. Protein product: CASSLDGPASGGRLETQYF.

This clonotype has more than one count but fewer than ten. The rearrangement uses TRBV29-1 and TRBJ2-3, with 9 bases identical to TRBD2. This CDR3 spans 16 amino acids. Germline loops: CDR1 SQVTM, CDR2 ANQGSEA. V gave up 6 bases and J gave up 6 bases; unmatched junction bases: 16. DNA of the CDR3: TGCAGCGTAACCTCGAGACTAGCGGAAAAGGGGGATACGCAGTATTTT. This gives the protein CSVTSRLAEKGDTQYF.

The chain uses TRBV5-6 and TRBJ1-5; the D is unclear. The CDR3 runs to 14 residues. Germline values: CDR1 SGHDT, CDR2 YYEEEE. V lost 1 base to trimming and J lost 4 bases, with 9 bases between them. CDR3 sequence reads: CASSLLGMNQPQHF. As DNA, the CDR3 is TGTGCCAGCAGCTTGTTGGGCATGAATCAGCCCCAGCATTTT. Variable domain in full (rest from reference TRBV5-6 and TRBJ1-5): DAGVTQSPTHLIKTRGQQVTLRCSPKSGHDTVSWYQQALGQGPQFIFQYYEEEERQRGNFPDRFSGHQFPNYSSELNVNALLLGDSALYLCASSLLGMNQPQHFGDGTRLSIL.

This clonotype has at least ten counts. This chain joins TRBV20-1 and TRBJ2-1; the D is unclear. V lost 2 bases and J 4 bases, leaving 12 bases between the germline ends. The CDR3 runs to 14 residues. The germline V gene has CDR1 DFQATT and CDR2 SNEGSKA (reference sequence). The CDR3 here is CSARRRRTYNEQFF. DNA for the CDR3: TGCAGTGCTAGACGGCGGCGCACTTACAATGAGCAGTTCTTC.

The chain's CDR3 is CASSEDLGFFYEQYF. The CDR3 nucleotides are TGTGCCAGCAGTGAAGACTTGGGGTTTTTCTACGAGCAGTACTTC. The chain combines TRBV6-1 with TRBJ2-7; D uncertain. In germline, CDR1 is MNHNS, CDR2 SASEGT. V lost 1 base and J lost 3, with 13 bases in between. The CDR3 sequence is 15 residues long.